These 25 T cell receptor beta chains share one sample of origin, sequenced in a study of tumor-infiltrating lymphocytes in localized non-small cell lung cancer. Measured with immunoSEQ multiplex PCR; TCRdb has only the in-frame clones, and not every one. The sample holds about 6,000 clones, over 60% seen once. Material: lung tumor tissue. The receptors were gathered from a human donor with non-small cell lung cancer.

V and J are TRBV5-1 and TRBJ2-3, with D possibly called TRBD1 or TRBD2 (6 bases each). V was trimmed by 0 bases and J by 4 bases, leaving 12 bases between them. The CDR3 consists of 15 residues. Germline CDR1 SGHRS, CDR2 YFSETQ. CDR3 amino acids: CASSLVGGSPDTQYF. Here the CDR3 DNA reads TGCGCCAGCAGCTTGGTAGGGGGGAGTCCAGATACGCAGTATTTT.

The CDR3 bases are TGTGCCAGCAGTTATATCCTGAACACTGAAGCTTTCTTT. This codes for CASSYILNTEAFF. The chain has TRBV6-5 and TRBJ1-1; D gene unclear. The germline gives CDR1 MNHEY, CDR2 SVGAGI. This CDR3 contains 13 residues. V was clipped by 3 bases and J by 0 bases, with 5 bases between them.

The rearrangement uses TRBV2 and TRBJ2-7; 9 nucleotides align to TRBD2. This CDR3 is 15 amino acids long. V lost 2 bases and J lost 4; bases outside the gene matches: 6. Germline assignment: CDR1 SNHLY and CDR2 FYNNEI. The CDR3 DNA reads as TGTGCCAGCAGTGAAAGGGGACTAGCTTTGTACGAGCAGTACTTC. This codes for CASSERGLALYEQYF.

This clone was picked up a small number of times. The same CDR3 can be traced to other DNA sequences in this sample. The gene calls are TRBV7-6 and TRBJ2-2; D is uncertain. The CDR3 spans 15 residues. V was pared by 0 bases and J by 6 bases, with 11 bases between. Per the germline V gene, CDR1 is SGHVS and CDR2 is FNYEAQ. As DNA, the CDR3 is TGTGCCAGCAGCTTAGCTGCCGGTGGGGCCGGGGAGCTGTTTTTT. Protein product: CASSLAAGGAGELFF.

CDR3 bases: TGTGCCAGCTCACGGGCAGGGGTGGATTCCTCTGGGGCCAACGTCCTGACTTTC. This sequence encodes CASSRAGVDSSGANVLTF. The chain joins TRBV18 to TRBJ2-6; D perhaps matches TRBD1 (6 bases). Trimming stripped 4 bases from V and 0 bases from J, with 16 bases between. Germline CDR1 and CDR2: KGHSH and LQKENI. The CDR3 spans 18 residues.

This clone was recorded a few times. V and J are TRBV21-1 and TRBJ2-7; the table gives TRBD2 as D, unverified against the DNA. TRBV21-1 is a recognized pseudogene. This CDR3 contains 15 residues. The CDR3 nucleotides read TGTGCCAGCAGCAAAGCTCTAGCGGGAGAACGCGAGCAGTACTTC. Protein: CASSKALAGEREQYF.

The V and J genes are TRBV2 and TRBJ1-4, with 9 bases that match TRBD1. V was clipped by 4 bases and J by 10 bases; unmatched bases: 7. Germline V lookup: CDR1 SNHLY, CDR2 FYNNEI. The CDR3 totals 14 residues. The DNA of the CDR3 is TGTGCCAGCAGTGCGGACAGGGGTTATGGAAAACTGTTTTTT. This encodes CASSADRGYGKLFF. The full variable domain, completed using reference TRBV2 and TRBJ1-4, is EPEVTQTPSHQVTQMGQEVILRCVPISNHLYFYWYRQILGQKVEFLVSFYNNEISEKSEIFDDQFSVERPDGSNFTLKIRSTKLEDSAMYFCASSADRGYGKLFFGSGTQLSVL.

This sequence joins TRBV6-5 and TRBJ1-4, with unresolved D. V was shortened by 6 bases and J by 5 bases, with 4 bases between the two germline ends. Germline lookup yields CDR1 MNHEY and CDR2 SVGAGI. The CDR3 spans 11 residues. DNA of the CDR3: TGTGCCAGCAGGAAAAATGAAAAACTGTTTTTT. Amino acid sequence: CASRKNEKLFF.

This chain links TRBV7-2 with TRBJ2-1; 8 bases align to TRBD2. This CDR3 spans 13 amino acids. After removal of 4 bases from V and 11 bases from J, the junction contained 7 bases not matched to a gene. Germline lookup yields CDR1 SGHTA and CDR2 FQGNSA. The CDR3 loop reads CASSYSSGLQQFF. CDR3 nucleotides: TGTGCCAGCAGCTATTCTAGCGGGCTGCAGCAGTTCTTC.

This chain uses TRBV12-5 with TRBJ2-2, with 7 bases identical to TRBD2. J lost 4 bases, V lost 1 base, and 6 bases had no gene match. CDR1 is LGHNT, CDR2 FRNRAP, per germline. This CDR3 has 16 amino acids. The CDR3 nucleotides are TGTGCTAGTGGTTTGGGGGCGGGAGACCTCACCGGGGAGCTGTTTTTT. This encodes CASGLGAGDLTGELFF.

V and J are TRBV5-1 and TRBJ2-5, with 12 bases aligning to TRBD2. Trimming took 4 bases from V and 4 from J; bases not matched to a gene: 8. CDR1 is SGHRS and CDR2 is YFSETQ in the germline V gene. CDR3 length: 16 amino acids. CDR3 in DNA: TGCGCCAGCAGCAGGGGACTAGCGGGTTGGGGAGAGACCCAGTACTTC. Its translation is CASSRGLAGWGETQYF.

The chain uses TRBV7-9 and TRBJ2-1; tentative D call: TRBD2 (6 bases). V shed 5 bases and J shed 0 bases, with 11 bases lying between them. Germline CDR1 reads SEHNR; CDR2 reads FQNEAQ (reference sequence). The CDR3 length is 15 residues. DNA of the CDR3: TGTGCCAGCAGCCTAGGACTATACTCCTACAATGAGCAGTTCTTC. It codes for CASSLGLYSYNEQFF.

The V gene is TRBV6-6, the J gene TRBJ2-5; D is uncertain. The V end lost 2 bases, the J end lost 2 bases, and 3 bases lay between the germline ends. This CDR3 is built from 12 residues. Per the germline V gene, CDR1 is MNHNY and CDR2 is SVGAGI (reference sequence). CDR3 sequence reads: CASSYPQETQYF. CDR3 nucleotides: TGTGCCAGCAGTTACCCTCAAGAGACCCAGTACTTC.

This chain uses TRBV20-1 with TRBJ1-1; the D is unclear. Germline V gives CDR1 DFQATT, CDR2 SNEGSKA (reference sequence). The CDR3 is 11 amino acids. V lost 5 bases and J lost 2, with 6 bases in between. The CDR3 sequence is CSAFKNTEAFF. The DNA of the CDR3 is TGCAGTGCTTTCAAAAACACTGAAGCTTTCTTT.

The chain combines TRBV9 with TRBJ2-3, with D uncertain. Looked up from germline, CDR1 is SGDLS and CDR2 is YYNGEE. The CDR3 extends over 13 amino acids. With 5 bases removed from V and 4 bases from J, the gap between germline ends came to 11 bases. CDR3 nucleotides: TGTGCCAGCAGTAGCCCTGTCGCAGATACGCAGTATTTT. Protein product: CASSSPVADTQYF.

The chain joins TRBV6-6 to TRBJ1-1, with a tentative D call TRBD1 (5 bases). In germline, CDR1 is MNHNY, CDR2 SVGAGI (reference sequence). The CDR3 is 13 residues long. With 2 bases removed from V and 6 bases from J, the gap between germline ends came to 10 bases. CDR3 residues: CASSYHGTAEAFF. The CDR3 DNA reads as TGTGCCAGCAGTTACCATGGGACGGCTGAAGCTTTCTTT.

This chain joins TRBV7-9 and TRBJ1-2, with D possibly TRBD1 on 6 matching bases. CDR1 is SEHNR and CDR2 is FQNEAQ in the germline V gene (reference sequence). There are 17 residues in the CDR3. Deletions cut 5 bases from V and 2 bases from J, with 21 bases between. The CDR3 loop reads CASSPTTGRGTNYGYTF. DNA of the CDR3: TGTGCCAGCAGCCCCACTACAGGGAGGGGTACGAACTATGGCTACACCTTC.

This clone was seen a handful of times. This chain links TRBV7-9 with TRBJ2-5; weak D call: TRBD2 (6 bases). Germline-derived CDR1 and CDR2 are SEHNR and FQNEAQ (reference sequence). The CDR3 is made up of 15 amino acids. The V gene lost 5 bases and the J gene lost 1 base, with 14 bases spanning the gap. The CDR3 region is CASSNQGGAQETQYF. The CDR3 bases are TGTGCCAGCAGCAACCAGGGCGGGGCCCAAGAGACCCAGTACTTC.

V is TRBV6-5 and J is TRBJ1-5, with TRBD1 identical over 7 bases. The CDR3 has 14 amino acids. Germline loops: CDR1 MNHEY, CDR2 SVGAGI. V lost 5 bases and J lost 2; bases outside the gene matches: 3. In DNA form, the CDR3 reads TGTGCCAGCAGTCCCGACAGGGGCAATCAGCCCCAGCATTTT. It yields the protein CASSPDRGNQPQHF.

The genes are TRBV28 and TRBJ2-5; D is unclear. The CDR3 is made up of 13 amino acids. The V and J ends lost 1 base and 2 bases respectively, with 5 bases between them. The germline CDR1 and CDR2 sequences are MDHEN and SYDVKM. The CDR3 loop reads CASSLYSQETQYF. As DNA, the CDR3 is TGTGCCAGCAGTTTATATTCACAAGAGACCCAGTACTTC.

V is TRBV6-5 and J is TRBJ1-2; perhaps TRBD1 as D (6 bases). The CDR3 extends over 13 amino acids. Between the trimmed V and J ends, which lost 8 bases and 4 bases, there was a span of 14 bases. Germline loops: CDR1 MNHEY, CDR2 SVGAGI. For the CDR3, the DNA is TGTGCCAGCGGGCGCGGGACATTCTATGGCTACACCTTC. This translates into CASGRGTFYGYTF.

The chain joins TRBV6-1 to TRBJ1-2; D not certain. Trimming shortened V by 3 bases and J by 4 bases, and 15 bases separated the two germline ends. The CDR3 sequence is 15 residues long. Germline CDR1 is MNHNS and CDR2 is SASEGT. CDR3 sequence: CASSDFPFGIYGYTF. For the CDR3, the DNA is TGTGCCAGCAGTGATTTCCCCTTCGGGATCTATGGCTACACCTTC.

The rearrangement uses TRBV7-6 and TRBJ1-1; the match to TRBD1 covers 8 bases. Losses at the gene ends were 4 bases for V and 4 bases for J; bases not matched to a gene: 14. CDR3 size: 17 residues. Germline CDR1 reads SGHVS; CDR2 reads FNYEAQ. Here the CDR3 reads CASSYLHDRGMGTEAFF. CDR3 sequence (DNA): TGTGCCAGCAGCTATCTCCACGACAGGGGAATGGGCACTGAAGCTTTCTTT.

The rearrangement joins TRBV19 to TRBJ2-2, with unresolved D. Trimming left V 5 bases short and J 4 bases short, with 8 bases between. Germline CDR1 is LNHDA and CDR2 is SQIVND (reference sequence). This CDR3 has 13 amino acids. In DNA, the CDR3 is TGTGCCAGTAGTCCCTCACTCACCGGGGAGCTGTTTTTT. Protein: CASSPSLTGELFF. Full variable domain (rest looked up from reference TRBV19 and TRBJ2-2): DGGITQSPKYLFRKEGQNVTLSCEQNLNHDAMYWYRQDPGQGLRLIYYSQIVNDFQKGDIAEGYSVSREKKESFPLTVTSAQKNPTAFYLCASSPSLTGELFFGEGSRLTVL.

The chain is built from TRBV6-5 and TRBJ2-2, with a weak D call TRBD2 (7 bases). CDR3 length equals 15 residues. The germline gives CDR1 MNHEY, CDR2 SVGAGI. Between the trimmed V and J ends, which lost 4 bases and 1 base, there was a span of 10 bases. The CDR3 nucleotides read TGTGCCAGCAGTTCCGGGGGGCAGAACACCGGGGAGCTGTTTTTT. Its protein is CASSSGGQNTGELFF.